The rows below give T cell receptor beta chains drawn from one sample of a study of beta chain features in type 1 diabetes. Sequencing used immunoSEQ multiplex PCR; TCRdb keeps in-frame clones, though not all of them. The sample has some 150,000 clones; more than 9% are singletons. Sequencing used naive CD4+ T cells from blood. These receptors all stem from a man between 18 and 35 years old in good health. The CDR3 runs from the conserved cysteine through the conserved F or W. D genes are given only for firm matches. Size is stated for part of the rows, as once, few or many counts, or as a class when the clone is expanded.

CDR3nt,CDR3aa,abundance,v_gene,d_gene,j_gene
TGTGCCAGCAGCTTGCAGGGGGCGGGAGATACGCAGTATTTT,CASSLQGAGDTQYF,few,TRBV5-5,TRBD1,TRBJ2-3
TGTGCCATCAGAGCCGGGGGTTACACAGATACGCAGTATTTT,CAIRAGGYTDTQYF,.,TRBV10-3,.,TRBJ2-3
TGTGCCAGCAGCTTGAGACGGGGTGCCTACGAGCAGTACTTC,CASSLRRGAYEQYF,.,TRBV5-6,.,TRBJ2-7
TGTGCCATCAGTCGGGTAGGGGAAGAGACCCAGTACTTC,CAISRVGEETQYF,.,TRBV10-3,.,TRBJ2-5
TGTGCCAGCTCACCACGGGACAGGGATCAGCCCCAGCATTTT,CASSPRDRDQPQHF,.,TRBV18,TRBD1,TRBJ1-5
TGTGCCAGCAGCCCGAGACAGGGGGAGACTGAAGCTTTCTTT,CASSPRQGETEAFF,.,TRBV7-2,TRBD1,TRBJ1-1
TGCGCCAGCAGCCAAGATCCCCCCAACAGAGGGTTCTATAATTCACCCCTCCACTTT,CASSQDPPNRGFYNSPLHF,few,TRBV4-3,.,TRBJ1-6
TGTGCCAGCAGTTTAAAGGCCAGGGTAGGGGACACCGGGGAGCTGTTTTTT,CASSLKARVGDTGELFF,.,TRBV28,.,TRBJ2-2
TGTGCCAGCAGAACTCCGGGACAGGGGGCGGTTGGCTACACCTTC,CASRTPGQGAVGYTF,few,TRBV28,TRBD1,TRBJ1-2
TGTGCCAGCAGCTTATTTCGGGGTAGCTACGAGCAGTACTTC,CASSLFRGSYEQYF,few,TRBV7-8,.,TRBJ2-7
TGTGCCAGCTCAATCGGACAGGGGGCTATGGTTTACGAGCAGTACTTC,CASSIGQGAMVYEQYF,few,TRBV18,TRBD1,TRBJ2-7
TGTGCCAGCAGCTTAGAGCCGGGAGTCACCGGGGAGCTGTTTTTT,CASSLEPGVTGELFF,.,TRBV7-9,.,TRBJ2-2
TGTGCCAGCAGCGGAGGGGCCCATAATTCACCCCTCCACTTT,CASSGGAHNSPLHF,.,TRBV7-6,.,TRBJ1-6
TGTGCCTGGAGTGTGGACGGAGCGGGGGAGGGCTACACCTTC,CAWSVDGAGEGYTF,few,TRBV30,.,TRBJ1-2
TGTGCCAGCAGCTTTGAACTAGCGGGGGCGAACACCGGGGAGCTGTTTTTT,CASSFELAGANTGELFF,.,TRBV7-9,TRBD2,TRBJ2-2
TGTGCCAGCAGCATCGACAACGACAATGAGCAGTTCTTC,CASSIDNDNEQFF,.,TRBV9,.,TRBJ2-1
TGTGCCGGGTCAGACAGCGGCAATCAGCCCCAGCATTTT,CAGSDSGNQPQHF,few,TRBV7-9,.,TRBJ1-5
TGTGCCAGCAGCTTAGCCAGGGACTATGGCTACACCTTC,CASSLARDYGYTF,few,TRBV11-2,.,TRBJ1-2
TGTGCCAGCAGACGGGACAGCGCTGGGGCCAACGTCCTGACTTTC,CASRRDSAGANVLTF,few,TRBV6-5,TRBD1,TRBJ2-6
TGTGCCAGTCGTTTGGGGGGAAAGGGGACAGATACGCAGTATTTT,CASRLGGKGTDTQYF,few,TRBV19,.,TRBJ2-3
TGTGCCAGCAGCTCATCGCCCCCTGGACAGGGAACCGGGGAGCTGTTTTTT,CASSSSPPGQGTGELFF,.,TRBV7-9,TRBD1,TRBJ2-2
TGTGCCATCAGCCCCGGGAGCTACACCGGGGAGCTGTTTTTT,CAISPGSYTGELFF,few,TRBV10-3,.,TRBJ2-2
TGTGCCAGCAGTAAGACCGGGACACCGAACACTGAAGCTTTCTTT,CASSKTGTPNTEAFF,few,TRBV6-1,.,TRBJ1-1
TGTGCCAGCTCACCACTGGACTTACCAACGACGGATACGCAGTATTTT,CASSPLDLPTTDTQYF,.,TRBV18,.,TRBJ2-3
TGTGCCAGCAGCCCAATAGCGGGGGGGCCAGAGACCCAGTACTTC,CASSPIAGGPETQYF,.,TRBV7-2,TRBD2,TRBJ2-5
TGTGCCAGCAGCTTTGGCGGGGGGTCCTACAATGAGCAGTTCTTC,CASSFGGGSYNEQFF,.,TRBV7-9,TRBD2,TRBJ2-1
TGTGCCAGCTCAAGGAACAGTCCTTTGGGAGAGACCCAGTACTTC,CASSRNSPLGETQYF,.,TRBV2,.,TRBJ2-5
TGTGCCAGCAGTGGTCTCCGGGACAGGGGTCACGAGCAGTACTTC,CASSGLRDRGHEQYF,.,TRBV27,TRBD1,TRBJ2-7
TGTGCCAGCAGCCAAGAAGGGTGGGGCTATTCGGTTGAGCAGTTCTTC,CASSQEGWGYSVEQFF,.,TRBV14,.,TRBJ2-1
TGTGCCAGCAGCTTAGGTGGGACTATCACAGATACGCAGTATTTT,CASSLGGTITDTQYF,.,TRBV7-6,TRBD2,TRBJ2-3
TGTGCCAGCAAGGAGGGGGCAGGCGAGCAGTACTTC,CASKEGAGEQYF,few,TRBV6-5,.,TRBJ2-7
TGTGCCAGCAGTTACTCGCGGAGGGGTGTTGAAAAACTGTTTTTT,CASSYSRRGVEKLFF,.,TRBV6-6,.,TRBJ1-4
TGCACCAGCAGCCAAGAGGCGGGGGCCGATCAAGAGACCCAGTACTTC,CTSSQEAGADQETQYF,few,TRBV1,.,TRBJ2-5
TGTGCCAGCAGCTCGCAAGAGACCCAGTACTTC,CASSSQETQYF,many,TRBV7-2,.,TRBJ2-5
TGTGCCAGCAGCGTGAGTACCACCGGGAACACTGAAGCTTTCTTT,CASSVSTTGNTEAFF,.,TRBV5-4,.,TRBJ1-1
TGTGCCAGCAGTCAGTACCAAGAGACCCAGTACTTC,CASSQYQETQYF,.,TRBV13,.,TRBJ2-5
TGTGCCAGCAGCAAAGGGCAGGGGGCGCGAATGTACATTCAGTACTTC,CASSKGQGARMYIQYF,.,TRBV21-1,.,TRBJ2-4
TGTGCCAGCAGTTACTCGACAGGTCCCGAGACCCAGTACTTC,CASSYSTGPETQYF,.,TRBV6-5,.,TRBJ2-5
TGTGCCAGCAGTTACCTTAGAGGTTCACCCCTCCACTTT,CASSYLRGSPLHF,.,TRBV6-5,.,TRBJ1-6
TGTGCCAGCAGTTACTCAGGGGGGAACACTGAAGCTTTCTTT,CASSYSGGNTEAFF,.,TRBV6-5,.,TRBJ1-1
TGTGCCAGCAGTTTGTTTCAGGACAGCAGCCTCTATGGCTACACCTTC,CASSLFQDSSLYGYTF,.,TRBV28,.,TRBJ1-2
TGTGCCAGCAGCATCGACAGGGAATGGGAAGCTTTCTTT,CASSIDREWEAFF,.,TRBV11-2,TRBD1,TRBJ1-1
TGTGCCAGCAGCAGCGGAACGCGAACTCACCAAGAGACCCAGTACTTC,CASSSGTRTHQETQYF,few,TRBV7-9,.,TRBJ2-5
TGTGCCAGCTCACAAGGACAGTATAGCAATCAGCCCCAGCATTTT,CASSQGQYSNQPQHF,few,TRBV18,.,TRBJ1-5
TGTGCCAGCAGCGTCGCAGGGTTATCCTACGAGCAGTACTTC,CASSVAGLSYEQYF,few,TRBV9,.,TRBJ2-7
TGTGCCAGCAGCGTAGCTAGGGGACAAGGAGGCTACACCTTC,CASSVARGQGGYTF,.,TRBV9,.,TRBJ1-2
TGCGCCAGCAGCAAGGGACAGGGGGCTTACGAGCAGTACTTC,CASSKGQGAYEQYF,few,TRBV5-1,TRBD1,TRBJ2-7
TGTGCCAGCAGTCCCCTGGGACAGGGCGTTGAGACCCAGTACTTC,CASSPLGQGVETQYF,.,TRBV25-1,TRBD1,TRBJ2-5
TGTGCCAGCAGTGAGGTTGGCGGGTATAGCAATCAGCCCCAGCATTTT,CASSEVGGYSNQPQHF,few,TRBV6-1,.,TRBJ1-5
TGTGCCAGCTCACCGTACAGGACAGGTATGAACACTGAAGCTTTCTTT,CASSPYRTGMNTEAFF,.,TRBV18,TRBD1,TRBJ1-1
TGTGCCAGCAGTCGGACTAGCGGGGTCACAGATACGCAGTATTTT,CASSRTSGVTDTQYF,few,TRBV6-6,TRBD2,TRBJ2-3
TGTGCCAGCAGTAACACAGGGTACGAGCAGTACTTC,CASSNTGYEQYF,.,TRBV28,.,TRBJ2-7